A selection of T cell receptor beta chains follows, all from one sample in a study of T cell changes during pregnancy in multiple sclerosis. Profiled with immunoSEQ multiplex PCR; TCRdb holds only in-frame clones, not every one. Of fewer than 110,000 clones detected, less than 95% appear once; the ten largest clones hold 0.78%. Sequencing used peripheral blood, obtained in the third trimester of pregnancy. The receptors derive from a female donor in good health, enrolled as a control in a pregnancy study. The CDR3 runs from the conserved cysteine through the conserved F or W. D genes are given only for firm matches. The size of a clone is reported for some rows only, either as once, few or many, or as a class for expanded clones.

V,length,size,J,D,DNA,CDR3
TRBV28,12,-,TRBJ1-5,-,TGTGCCAGCTCAAAATCCGAGCAGCCCCAGCATTTT,CASSKSEQPQHF
TRBV5-5,16,-,TRBJ1-3,-,TGTGCCAGCAGAAGATCTCAGGCTGACTCTGGAAACACCATATATTTT,CASRRSQADSGNTIYF
TRBV9,15,-,TRBJ1-6,-,TGTGCCAGCAGCATCAACTGGCAGGGGAATTCACCCCTCCACTTT,CASSINWQGNSPLHF
TRBV5-6,14,-,TRBJ2-7,-,TGTGCCAGCAGCCCCCGGGTCAACTCCTACGAGCAGTACTTC,CASSPRVNSYEQYF
TRBV14,14,-,TRBJ1-4,-,TGTGCCAGCAGCCCCAGGGGTGGAGATGAAAAACTGTTTTTT,CASSPRGGDEKLFF
TRBV6-1,11,-,TRBJ2-5,-,TGTGCCAGCAGCCTACTTGAGACCCAGTACTTC,CASSLLETQYF
TRBV4-1,16,-,TRBJ1-2,-,TGCGCCAGCAGCCAAGACCTTCAGGAGGGTAACTATGGCTACACCTTC,CASSQDLQEGNYGYTF
TRBV20-1,11,-,TRBJ2-1,-,TGCAGTGCTCGGGGGAACAATGAGCAGTTCTTC,CSARGNNEQFF
TRBV27,16,-,TRBJ2-5,TRBD1,TGTGCCAGCAGTCCTCAGACAGGGGGCCGGTGGGAGACCCAGTACTTC,CASSPQTGGRWETQYF
TRBV4-1,17,-,TRBJ2-3,TRBD1,TGCGCCAGCAGCCAAGATAGGGGGACAGGGGTGCCAGATACGCAGTATTTT,CASSQDRGTGVPDTQYF
TRBV27,13,-,TRBJ2-7,-,TGTGCCAGCAGTCTTTCGAGGGAGGACGAGCAGTACTTC,CASSLSREDEQYF
TRBV7-3,13,-,TRBJ1-6,-,TGTGCCAGCAGCTACACTCGGGATTCACCCCTCCACTTT,CASSYTRDSPLHF
TRBV7-2,17,-,TRBJ2-5,TRBD2,TGTGCCAGCAGCTTAGTGACGGGCGGGGGGCCTCTAGAGACCCAGTACTTC,CASSLVTGGGPLETQYF
TRBV11-2,17,-,TRBJ2-1,-,TGTGCCAGCAGCCGCGAACACAGGGATAGCTCCTACAATGAGCAGTTCTTC,CASSREHRDSSYNEQFF
TRBV5-1,14,once,TRBJ1-1,-,TGCGCCAGCAGCTTGGCCAGTCGGAACACTGAAGCTTTCTTT,CASSLASRNTEAFF
TRBV6-1,14,-,TRBJ2-3,TRBD2,TGTGCCAGCACCTTAGCGGGGTTCACAGATACGCAGTATTTT,CASTLAGFTDTQYF
TRBV27,15,-,TRBJ2-7,TRBD1,TGTGCCAGCAGCGAACGGACAGGGGGCCCCTACGAGCAGTACTTC,CASSERTGGPYEQYF
TRBV14,14,-,TRBJ1-4,TRBD1,TGTGCCAGCAGCCCAAACAGGGGATCCGGAAAACTGTTTTTT,CASSPNRGSGKLFF
TRBV7-3,14,-,TRBJ1-1,-,TGTGCCAGCAGCGTGGGTCGAGGGAACACTGAAGCTTTCTTT,CASSVGRGNTEAFF
TRBV5-1,15,-,TRBJ2-6,-,TGCGCCAGCAGCTTTTTGGGGGCCGGGGCCAACGTCCTGACTTTC,CASSFLGAGANVLTF
TRBV4-2,16,-,TRBJ2-3,TRBD2,TGTGCCAGCAGCCAAGTAAGCGGGGGCCGCACAGATACGCAGTATTTT,CASSQVSGGRTDTQYF
TRBV13,16,-,TRBJ1-1,TRBD1,TGTGCCAGCAGCTTAGGCCTTAGGGGACAGACTCGTGAAGCTTTCTTT,CASSLGLRGQTREAFF